These T cell receptor beta chains were read from a single sample in a study of blood T cell repertoires in COVID-19. Libraries were prepared by immunoSEQ multiplex PCR; TCRdb keeps only in-frame clonotypes and omits some of them. The sample shows roughly 380,000 clones, around 87% of them seen only once. The sequenced sample consisted of PBMCs or T cells enriched from blood (not recorded which). Receptors were obtained from a man aged 25-45 years who had recovered from COVID-19. Each CDR3 is given with its conserved first and last residue. Fields, in order: clone size, V gene, J gene, D gene, CDR3 DNA, CDR3 protein. The D gene is left open where the match is weak. Only part of the rows carry a size: once, few, many, or a class if the clone is expanded.

abundance: NA; v_gene: TRBV4-3; j_gene: TRBJ2-4; d_gene: NA; CDR3nt: TGCGCCAGCAGCCAAGATAGGGCAGGGAAAAACATTCAGTACTTC; CDR3aa: CASSQDRAGKNIQYF
abundance: few; v_gene: TRBV30; j_gene: TRBJ1-4; d_gene: NA; CDR3nt: TGTGCCTGGAGACAGACCCAAAAACTGTTTTTT; CDR3aa: CAWRQTQKLFF
abundance: NA; v_gene: TRBV10-3; j_gene: TRBJ2-5; d_gene: TRBD1; CDR3nt: TGTGCCATCAGGGCGGGACAGGGCAAAGAGACCCAGTACTTC; CDR3aa: CAIRAGQGKETQYF
abundance: NA; v_gene: TRBV5-1; j_gene: TRBJ2-5; d_gene: TRBD2; CDR3nt: TGCGCCAGCAGCTTGGTGGGCGGGGGAGAGACCCAGTACTTC; CDR3aa: CASSLVGGGETQYF
abundance: NA; v_gene: TRBV18; j_gene: TRBJ1-3; d_gene: NA; CDR3nt: TGTGCCAGCTCACCTGGGGGGAGCTCTGGAAACACCATATATTTT; CDR3aa: CASSPGGSSGNTIYF
abundance: NA; v_gene: TRBV5-6; j_gene: TRBJ1-5; d_gene: NA; CDR3nt: TGTGCCAGCAGCGGAGGGAGGGACCCCCGACAGCCCCAGCATTTT; CDR3aa: CASSGGRDPRQPQHF
abundance: once; v_gene: TRBV6-1; j_gene: TRBJ2-1; d_gene: NA; CDR3nt: TGTGCCAGCAGTGATCTAGGTTTATACAATGAGCAGTTCTTC; CDR3aa: CASSDLGLYNEQFF
abundance: NA; v_gene: TRBV2; j_gene: TRBJ2-7; d_gene: NA; CDR3nt: TGTGCCAGCAGGCGGACTACTAACAACGAGCAGTACTTC; CDR3aa: CASRRTTNNEQYF
abundance: NA; v_gene: TRBV30; j_gene: TRBJ1-2; d_gene: NA; CDR3nt: TGTGCCTGCGCGTCAGGGCAGTTAGCTACCACCTTC; CDR3aa: CACASGQLATTF
abundance: NA; v_gene: TRBV6-5; j_gene: TRBJ2-2; d_gene: TRBD1; CDR3nt: TGTGCCAGCAGCAGGGGGCGCGACACCGGGGAGCTGTTTTTT; CDR3aa: CASSRGRDTGELFF
abundance: NA; v_gene: TRBV18; j_gene: TRBJ2-7; d_gene: TRBD1; CDR3nt: TGTGCCAGCTCACCCCTCCCGGGACAGGGGAACCACGAGCAGTACTTC; CDR3aa: CASSPLPGQGNHEQYF
abundance: NA; v_gene: TRBV5-1; j_gene: TRBJ1-4; d_gene: NA; CDR3nt: TGCGCCAGCAGCTTGGAGCCCCCGCGGGGACTGTTTTTT; CDR3aa: CASSLEPPRGLFF
abundance: once; v_gene: TRBV5-1; j_gene: TRBJ2-1; d_gene: NA; CDR3nt: TGCGCCAGCAGCTTATCAGCCTACAATGAGCAGTTCTTC; CDR3aa: CASSLSAYNEQFF
abundance: NA; v_gene: TRBV3-1/TRBV3-2; j_gene: TRBJ1-2; d_gene: TRBD1; CDR3nt: TGTGCCAGCAGCCCACAGGGGTCTAACTATGGCTACACCTTC; CDR3aa: CASSPQGSNYGYTF
abundance: NA; v_gene: TRBV12-5; j_gene: TRBJ1-5; d_gene: TRBD1; CDR3nt: TGTGCTAGTGGCTCACGGGTGGGGACAGGGGGCAATCAGCCCCAGCATTTT; CDR3aa: CASGSRVGTGGNQPQHF
abundance: NA; v_gene: TRBV4-1; j_gene: TRBJ2-7; d_gene: NA; CDR3nt: TGCGCCAGCAGCCAAGGAACCGGGTATACCTACGAGCAGTACTTC; CDR3aa: CASSQGTGYTYEQYF
abundance: NA; v_gene: TRBV5-1; j_gene: TRBJ1-2; d_gene: NA; CDR3nt: TGCGCCAGCAGCTTCAACCGGGACACCAATAACTATGGCTACACCTTC; CDR3aa: CASSFNRDTNNYGYTF
abundance: once; v_gene: TRBV14; j_gene: TRBJ1-6; d_gene: TRBD1; CDR3nt: TGTGCCAGCAGCCAAGTCCCGGACAGGGGTCTCACCCTCCACTTT; CDR3aa: CASSQVPDRGLTLHF
abundance: NA; v_gene: TRBV20-1; j_gene: TRBJ2-3; d_gene: TRBD2; CDR3nt: TGCAGTGCTAGTCTAGCGGGGGATCTAGATACGCAGTATTTT; CDR3aa: CSASLAGDLDTQYF
abundance: NA; v_gene: TRBV18; j_gene: TRBJ1-1; d_gene: NA; CDR3nt: TGTGCCAGCTCACAGGGGGAGGGGGTGAACACTGAAGCTTTCTTT; CDR3aa: CASSQGEGVNTEAFF
abundance: NA; v_gene: TRBV2; j_gene: TRBJ1-4; d_gene: TRBD1; CDR3nt: TGTGCCGTTGGACAGGGGGCCCTTAATGAAAAACTGTTTTTT; CDR3aa: CAVGQGALNEKLFF
abundance: NA; v_gene: TRBV6-2/TRBV6-3; j_gene: TRBJ2-2; d_gene: NA; CDR3nt: TGTGCCAGCAGTTTGGTACTTAACACCGGGGAGCTGTTTTTT; CDR3aa: CASSLVLNTGELFF
abundance: NA; v_gene: TRBV7-9; j_gene: TRBJ1-4; d_gene: NA; CDR3nt: TGTGCCAGCAGAAAAACGGGTGAAAAACTGTTTTTT; CDR3aa: CASRKTGEKLFF
abundance: NA; v_gene: TRBV27; j_gene: TRBJ2-2; d_gene: NA; CDR3nt: TGTGCCTCCCAGGAGTATGGGACAAGTCGTTTCGGGGAGCTGTTTTTT; CDR3aa: CASQEYGTSRFGELFF
abundance: NA; v_gene: TRBV6-2/TRBV6-3; j_gene: TRBJ1-1; d_gene: NA; CDR3nt: TGTGCCAGCAGTTACTCCACAGACACTGAAGCTTTCTTT; CDR3aa: CASSYSTDTEAFF
abundance: NA; v_gene: TRBV27; j_gene: TRBJ1-6; d_gene: TRBD1; CDR3nt: TGTGCCAGCAGACCTGCCCCAGGGGGCGGAAGTTCACCCCTCCACTTT; CDR3aa: CASRPAPGGGSSPLHF
abundance: NA; v_gene: TRBV9; j_gene: TRBJ2-1; d_gene: NA; CDR3nt: TGTGCCAGCAGCCTCCCCGGGTCTCCCTACAATGAGCAGTTCTTC; CDR3aa: CASSLPGSPYNEQFF
abundance: once; v_gene: TRBV30; j_gene: TRBJ1-1; d_gene: TRBD1; CDR3nt: TGTGCCTGGGTGGGACAGGGACTTACTGAAGCTTTCTTT; CDR3aa: CAWVGQGLTEAFF
abundance: few; v_gene: TRBV9; j_gene: TRBJ2-7; d_gene: TRBD2; CDR3nt: TGTGCCAGCAGCACCCGCGGGGGGCTTTACGAGCAGTACTTC; CDR3aa: CASSTRGGLYEQYF
abundance: NA; v_gene: TRBV4-1; j_gene: TRBJ2-7; d_gene: TRBD1; CDR3nt: TGCGCCAGCAGCCCGGGACAGGAGGACTACGAGCAGTACTTC; CDR3aa: CASSPGQEDYEQYF
abundance: NA; v_gene: TRBV5-1; j_gene: TRBJ2-1; d_gene: NA; CDR3nt: TGCGCCAGCAGCCTTGAGGGCAATGAGCAGTTCTTC; CDR3aa: CASSLEGNEQFF
abundance: NA; v_gene: TRBV6-6; j_gene: TRBJ2-5; d_gene: TRBD2; CDR3nt: TGTGCCAGCAGCCCAGGACTAGCGGGGTGGGAGACCCAGTACTTC; CDR3aa: CASSPGLAGWETQYF
abundance: NA; v_gene: TRBV27; j_gene: TRBJ1-1; d_gene: TRBD1; CDR3nt: TGTGCCAGCAGTTCCGGGACAGGAGGTAACACTGAAGCTTTCTTT; CDR3aa: CASSSGTGGNTEAFF
abundance: NA; v_gene: TRBV5-6; j_gene: TRBJ1-2; d_gene: NA; CDR3nt: TGTGCCAGCAGCTTGGGGACAGACCGGCGTGGCTACACCTTC; CDR3aa: CASSLGTDRRGYTF
abundance: NA; v_gene: TRBV19; j_gene: TRBJ1-3; d_gene: TRBD1; CDR3nt: TGTGCCGCCAGGGGGGTCTCTGGAAACACCATATATTTT; CDR3aa: CAARGVSGNTIYF
abundance: NA; v_gene: TRBV6-5; j_gene: TRBJ2-7; d_gene: NA; CDR3nt: TGTGCCAGCAGGACGACAGCCGCCTACGAGCAGTACTTC; CDR3aa: CASRTTAAYEQYF
abundance: NA; v_gene: TRBV30; j_gene: TRBJ1-3; d_gene: NA; CDR3nt: TGTGCCTGGAGCCTTACAGGGTCTGGAAACACCATATATTTT; CDR3aa: CAWSLTGSGNTIYF
abundance: once; v_gene: TRBV20-1; j_gene: TRBJ1-1; d_gene: NA; CDR3nt: TGCAGTGCCAGGGGCCAGGAAGCTTTCTTT; CDR3aa: CSARGQEAFF
abundance: NA; v_gene: TRBV27; j_gene: TRBJ1-1; d_gene: TRBD1; CDR3nt: TGTGCCAGCAGTTCCTACAGGGGAGGATACACTGAAGCTTTCTTT; CDR3aa: CASSSYRGGYTEAFF
abundance: NA; v_gene: TRBV27; j_gene: TRBJ1-5; d_gene: NA; CDR3nt: TGTGCCAGCAGTTTTTCGGGACTGTATAGCAATCAGCCCCAGCATTTT; CDR3aa: CASSFSGLYSNQPQHF
abundance: NA; v_gene: TRBV5-4; j_gene: TRBJ1-4; d_gene: NA; CDR3nt: TGTGCCAGCAGCTTGGACGGCGGCTCGAATGAAAAACTGTTTTTT; CDR3aa: CASSLDGGSNEKLFF
abundance: NA; v_gene: TRBV15; j_gene: TRBJ2-5; d_gene: NA; CDR3nt: TGTGCCACCAGAGGCGGCGGAGAGACCCAGTACTTC; CDR3aa: CATRGGGETQYF
abundance: NA; v_gene: TRBV7-2; j_gene: TRBJ1-3; d_gene: TRBD1; CDR3nt: TGTGCCAGCACCGCGGACAGGTTAAACTCTGGAAACACCATATATTTT; CDR3aa: CASTADRLNSGNTIYF
abundance: NA; v_gene: TRBV6-5; j_gene: TRBJ1-5; d_gene: NA; CDR3nt: TGTGCCAGCAGTAGGGACAACTATAGCAATCAGCCCCAGCATTTT; CDR3aa: CASSRDNYSNQPQHF
abundance: NA; v_gene: TRBV6-5; j_gene: TRBJ1-3; d_gene: NA; CDR3nt: TGTGCCAGCAGTTTCAGCTCTGGAAACACCATATATTTT; CDR3aa: CASSFSSGNTIYF
abundance: NA; v_gene: TRBV30; j_gene: TRBJ2-1; d_gene: TRBD1; CDR3nt: TGTGCCTGGAGTCCCGGGACAGGGTCTTACAATGAGCAGTTCTTC; CDR3aa: CAWSPGTGSYNEQFF
abundance: few; v_gene: TRBV6-5; j_gene: TRBJ2-1; d_gene: NA; CDR3nt: TGTGCCAGCAGTAAACTCCGGGACTTCAATGAGCAGTTCTTC; CDR3aa: CASSKLRDFNEQFF
abundance: NA; v_gene: TRBV3-1/TRBV3-2; j_gene: TRBJ2-1; d_gene: NA; CDR3nt: TGTGCCAGCAGCCATTTCGGGCAGGGTCCCTACAATGAGCAGTTCTTC; CDR3aa: CASSHFGQGPYNEQFF
abundance: NA; v_gene: TRBV7-9; j_gene: TRBJ1-4; d_gene: NA; CDR3nt: TGTGCCAGCAGCTTGCGGGGGCCAACTAATGAAAAACTGTTTTTT; CDR3aa: CASSLRGPTNEKLFF
abundance: NA; v_gene: TRBV7-3; j_gene: TRBJ2-3; d_gene: NA; CDR3nt: TGTGCCAGCAGCTTAAGGCAAGGAGACGCGGATACGCAGTATTTT; CDR3aa: CASSLRQGDADTQYF
abundance: NA; v_gene: TRBV10-3; j_gene: TRBJ2-7; d_gene: TRBD1; CDR3nt: TGTGCCATCAGTGGTGAGACAGGGTCGTACTACGAGCAGTACTTC; CDR3aa: CAISGETGSYYEQYF
abundance: once; v_gene: TRBV18; j_gene: TRBJ2-7; d_gene: TRBD1; CDR3nt: TGTGCCAGCTCACCAGGGACAGAGAGCTCCTACGAGCAGTACTTC; CDR3aa: CASSPGTESSYEQYF
abundance: NA; v_gene: TRBV10-3; j_gene: TRBJ1-3; d_gene: NA; CDR3nt: TGTGCCATCACTTCGGGACTGAGCTCTGGAAACACCATATATTTT; CDR3aa: CAITSGLSSGNTIYF